This T cell receptor beta chain derives from a study of blood T cell repertoires in COVID-19. Overall study: Donors in the United States, Italy and Spain gave samples during acute or convalescent COVID-19.

Original handling: The authors estimated nucleated cell counts from reference gene primer amplification. Here immunoSEQ multiplex PCR was the method, and the copy in TCRdb shows in-frame clones only, minus some. The V and J calls and the clone size are those of that table, but D and trimming were determined from the DNA. The sample has 360,000 or so clones, about 90% seen once; the top ten hold about 3%. Sequencing used PBMCs or T cells enriched from blood (not recorded which). The source is a woman in her thirties who had recovered from COVID-19.

The DNA of the CDR3 is TGTGCCAGCAGCTCACAAATCTCTGGAAACACCATATATTTT. Translating it yields CASSSQISGNTIYF. The chain joins TRBV7-9 to TRBJ1-3; D is unresolved. The CDR3 totals 14 residues. Trimming shortened V by 4 bases and J by 0 bases, and 7 bases separated the two germline ends. Germline V gives CDR1 SEHNR, CDR2 FQNEAQ (reference sequence).